These 17 T cell receptor beta chains were all obtained from the same sample, sequenced in a study of OX40 agonist ivuxolimab in advanced cancers. Clones were read by immunoSEQ multiplex PCR, and TCRdb kept only the in-frame ones, dropping some. Here the sample spans 20,000 to 30,000 clones, roughly three quarters being singletons. The material sequenced was CD4+ or CD8+ T cells sorted from blood, taken in a trial of the OX40 agonist ivuxolimab. Receptors originate from an adult with an advanced solid tumor such as melanoma, head and neck, liver or kidney cancer.

This clone was detected only a few times. CDR3 sequence: CASSLGHWGAWGTEAFF. The CDR3 coding sequence is TGTGCCAGCAGCTTGGGCCACTGGGGGGCATGGGGTACTGAAGCTTTCTTT. This sequence joins TRBV5-4 and TRBJ1-1; a weak D match, TRBD1 (6 bases). V was trimmed by 0 bases and J by 5 bases, leaving 20 bases between them. This CDR3 region has 17 residues. The germline V gene encodes CDR1 SGHNT and CDR2 YYREEE (reference sequence).

This chain links TRBV7-9 with TRBJ1-6; D is unclear. Deletions cut 4 bases from V and 6 bases from J, with 19 bases between. Per germline, CDR1 SEHNR and CDR2 FQNEAQ (reference sequence). This CDR3 is built from 17 residues. CDR3 residues: CASSSHDLEGSNSPLHF. CDR3 nucleotides: TGTGCCAGCAGCTCCCATGATCTAGAGGGCTCTAATTCACCCCTCCACTTT.

This rearrangement joins TRBV12-5 to TRBJ1-1; D unresolved. V lost 1 base and J lost 4, with 13 bases in between. The germline CDR1 and CDR2 sequences are LGHNT and FRNRAP. The CDR3 covers 15 residues. The CDR3 sequence is CASGLEGLSGTEAFF. DNA for the CDR3: TGTGCTAGTGGTTTGGAAGGCTTAAGCGGCACTGAAGCTTTCTTT.

The chain carries TRBV7-2 and TRBJ2-3; 10 nucleotides agree with TRBD2. Per germline, CDR1 SGHTA and CDR2 FQGNSA. V trimming: 3 bases; J trimming: 2 bases; junction bases outside the gene matches: 5. The CDR3 runs 16 residues. Written as DNA, the CDR3 is TGTGCCAGCAGCTTCTTCCTAGCGGGGGCCACAGATACGCAGTATTTT. It specifies CASSFFLAGATDTQYF.

In its sample, this clone was seen a few times. The chain combines TRBV5-4 with TRBJ1-3, with 8 bases lining up with TRBD1. Germline lookup yields CDR1 SGHNT and CDR2 YYREEE (reference sequence). After removal of 6 bases from V and 6 bases from J, the junction contained 5 bases not matched to a gene. This CDR3 is built from 13 residues. CDR3 region: CASTGQGQNTIYF. The CDR3 DNA reads TGTGCCAGCACTGGACAGGGTCAAAACACCATATATTTT.

This rearrangement joins TRBV6-4 to TRBJ2-1; 9 nucleotides match TRBD1. The CDR3 runs to 16 residues. V gave up 4 bases and J gave up 3 bases; unmatched junction bases: 7. CDR1 MRHNA and CDR2 SNTAGT come from the germline V gene. The CDR3: CASSGTGTGFYNEQFF. In nucleotides, the CDR3 is TGTGCCAGCAGTGGTACCGGGACAGGGTTCTACAATGAGCAGTTCTTC.

The chain joins TRBV7-6 to TRBJ2-3; 10 bases are shared with TRBD2. V trimming: 5 bases; J trimming: 6 bases; junction bases outside the gene matches: 5. Germline values: CDR1 SGHVS, CDR2 FNYEAQ. CDR3 length: 14 residues. CDR3 sequence: CASSPRTSGDTQYF. The DNA of the CDR3 is TGTGCCAGCAGCCCGCGGACTAGCGGCGATACGCAGTATTTT.

The rearrangement links TRBV5-1 to TRBJ2-5; D is tentatively TRBD1 or TRBD2 (7 bases each). Trimming pared 0 bases from V and 0 bases from J, leaving 9 bases between. Germline-derived CDR1 and CDR2 are SGHRS and YFSETQ. The CDR3 length is 15 residues. The CDR3 region has the DNA TGCGCCAGCAGCTTGGCAGGGGGGGACCAAGAGACCCAGTACTTC. Its protein is CASSLAGGDQETQYF.

The J gene is TRBJ1-1, the V gene TRBV27; D possibly corresponds to TRBD1 (5 bases). The germline V gene encodes CDR1 MNHEY and CDR2 SMNVEV (reference sequence). Trimming pared 3 bases from V and 0 bases from J, leaving 11 bases between. The CDR3 is 15 amino acids. CDR3 amino acids: CASSFLRDVNTEAFF. Written as DNA, the CDR3 is TGTGCCAGCAGTTTCCTCCGGGACGTGAACACTGAAGCTTTCTTT.

The CDR3 bases are TGTGCCAGCAGCTTAATTAACTATGGCTACACCTTC. The encoded protein is CASSLINYGYTF. The J gene is TRBJ1-2, the V gene TRBV7-9; D gene unclear. V dropped 2 bases and J dropped 1 base, with 2 bases sitting between them. The germline V gene encodes CDR1 SEHNR and CDR2 FQNEAQ (reference sequence). The CDR3 is 12 residues long.

The chain has TRBV5-1 and TRBJ2-3; D possibly matches TRBD1 or TRBD2 (5 bases each). Germline-derived CDR1 and CDR2 are SGHRS and YFSETQ. The CDR3 covers 16 residues. V was trimmed by 7 bases and J by 2 bases, leaving 20 bases between them. The CDR3 reads CASWDGRASLTDTQYF. In DNA form, the CDR3 reads TGCGCCAGCTGGGACGGCAGGGCTTCTCTCACAGATACGCAGTATTTT.

In its sample, this clone was seen a few times. The V and J genes are TRBV6-4 and TRBJ2-2, with no clear D. Looked up from germline, CDR1 is MRHNA and CDR2 is SNTAGT. CDR3 length: 13 residues. V lost 5 bases, J lost 3 bases, and 7 bases lay in between. CDR3 residues: CASSSGYTGELFF. The CDR3 DNA reads as TGTGCCAGCAGTTCCGGGTACACCGGGGAGCTGTTTTTT.

The chain couples TRBV10-3 to TRBJ1-1; no reliable D call. Germline V gene data show CDR1 as ENHRY and CDR2 as SYGVKD. The CDR3 has 14 amino acids. The V and J ends lost 4 bases and 4 bases respectively, with 13 bases between them. This CDR3 is CAISGAGFSTEAFF. The DNA for the CDR3 is TGTGCCATCAGTGGGGCGGGGTTTAGCACTGAAGCTTTCTTT.

The chain carries TRBV2 and TRBJ2-7; 11 bases are a match to TRBD1. Germline CDR1 and CDR2: SNHLY and FYNNEI. This CDR3 spans 16 amino acids. The V segment lost 7 bases and the J segment 0 bases; nucleotides outside the gene matches: 8. Written as DNA, the CDR3 is TGTGCCAGCAATCAACCCGGGACAGGGGGCTCCTACGAGCAGTACTTC. Translating gives CASNQPGTGGSYEQYF.

The table lists this clone with a few counts. At one end the junction does not follow the germline gene, possibly because of a read error. V usage is TRBV4-2 and J usage is TRBJ1-2; perhaps TRBD1 as D (5 bases). The CDR3 is 12 residues long. CDR1 is LGHNA and CDR2 is YNFKEQ in the germline V gene. Here the CDR3 reads CASSQDHGTEVF. The CDR3 nucleotides read TGTGCCAGCAGCCAAGATCACGGGACGGAAGTCTTC.

This clone has a single count. The chain links TRBV4-1 to TRBJ2-7, with 12 nucleotides matching TRBD2. CDR3 length: 16 residues. The J segment lost 1 base and the V segment lost 3 bases, leaving 4 bases of the junction unmatched. Germline assignment: CDR1 MGHRA and CDR2 YSYEKL. The CDR3 loop reads CASSQLLAGGSYEQYF. The CDR3 nucleotides are TGCGCCAGCAGCCAGTTACTAGCGGGGGGATCCTACGAGCAGTACTTC.

The rearrangement uses TRBV4-1 and TRBJ2-1, with 10 bases that match TRBD2. V shed 1 base, J shed 6 bases, and the junction held 6 bases outside the gene matches. Germline assignment: CDR1 MGHRA and CDR2 YSYEKL. The CDR3 consists of 16 residues. CDR3 sequence (DNA): TGCGCCAGCAGCCAAGGTTTAGCGGGGGGACGCAATGAGCAGTTCTTC. Residues: CASSQGLAGGRNEQFF.